This TCR beta chain stems from a study of blood T cell repertoires in COVID-19. Method: immunoSEQ multiplex PCR; TCRdb's copy keeps in-frame clones and lacks some. Here the sample spans roughly 280,000 clones, 88% being singletons. Sequencing was performed on PBMCs or T cells enriched from blood (not recorded which). The receptor's source is a woman aged 45-59 years who had recovered from COVID-19.

The CDR3 DNA reads TGTGCCAGCAGCTTATATGTATTAGAGGAGACCCAGTACTTC. Translation gives CASSLYVLEETQYF. The J gene is TRBJ2-5, the V gene TRBV7-2, with no clear D. Trimming took off 2 bases at V and 5 bases at J, with 12 bases between the two ends. This CDR3 has 14 residues. Germline values: CDR1 SGHTA, CDR2 FQGNSA.